Below, one T cell receptor beta chain is given with its context. V lost 0 bases to trimming and J lost 5 bases, with 6 bases between them. This CDR3 spans 13 amino acids. Germline CDR1 and CDR2: SGHDN and FVKESK. The record originates from a study of T cell responses to AZD1222 COVID-19 vaccine. Here immunoSEQ multiplex PCR was the method, and the copy in TCRdb shows in-frame clones only, minus some. The table has 70,000 to 95,000 clones, about 92% seen once; the top ten hold 4.2%. The chain has TRBV14 and TRBJ2-3, with D hard to call. This specimen was peripheral blood, taken on day 0 of AZD1222 vaccination. This sequence was found in an adult in good health. In DNA form, the CDR3 reads TGTGCCAGCAGCCAAGATCGGAGAGATACGCAGTATTTT. Translated, it gives CASSQDRRDTQYF.